Included here is one T cell receptor (beta chain) sequence, with context. Its antigen remains unknown. PCR used 60 Vbeta primers and 13 Jbeta primers. The protocol was immunoSEQ multiplex PCR, while the TCRdb copy is restricted to in-frame clones and leaves out a portion. The repertoire holds some 180,000 clones, approximately 70% seen once, with less than 2% in the top ten. These data are taken from a study of cytomegalovirus exposure and HLA in healthy donors. Findings and limits, study-wide: Presence/absence analysis assumed near-uniform sequencing depth across donors.

The CDR3 is 14 amino acids. Deletions cut 0 bases from V and 6 bases from J, with 11 bases between. The germline V gene has CDR1 PRHDT and CDR2 FYEKMQ (reference sequence). The receptor was isolated from a woman aged 30 to 39 in good health and CMV-seronegative. Sequenced sample: PBMCs. V usage is TRBV13 and J usage is TRBJ1-1; D might be TRBD1 (6 bases). CDR3 coding DNA: TGTGCCAGCAGCTTAGGTTGGGGGCTGGCTGAAGCTTTCTTT. The encoded protein is CASSLGWGLAEAFF.